The sequence of this T cell receptor (beta chain) was determined in a study of OX40 agonist ivuxolimab in advanced cancers. Context from the whole study: The costimulatory receptor OX40 (CD134) was targeted by ivuxolimab, a fully human IgG2 agonistic monoclonal antibody. Of the approximately 50 dose-escalation patients, hepatocellular carcinoma was present in about 20, melanoma in around 15, renal cell carcinoma in 9 and head and neck cancer in 9. The paper reports the monotherapy dose-escalation portion (N of about 47 patients) of the phase I ivuxolimab trial. Intravenous ivuxolimab was administered to patients every 2 weeks at six dose levels: 0.01, 0.1, 0.3, 1.5, 3 and 10 mg/kg. Three dose-escalation patients achieved partial responses, one with hepatocellular carcinoma and two with cutaneous melanoma. Peripheral TCRbeta sequencing was intended to test whether TCR sequence diversity was altered and clonal T-cell expansion was caused by ivuxolimab. A male proportion of 75% to 85% and a mean age of about 60 years, ranging from about 20 to 85, were recorded for the dose-escalation cohort. Patients were allowed to have had prior anti-PD-1, anti-PD-L1 or anti-CTLA-4 therapy, and approximately 40% of the dose-escalation patients had been treated with checkpoint inhibitors. Study-wide findings and limitations: After ivuxolimab, expanded clones were on average more numerous among CD8+ T cells than among CD4+ T cells. Low levels of normalized T-cell clonal expansion were also seen in some patients who did not respond. In the 0.1-3.0 mg/kg groups, partial responders had among the lowest normalized peripheral clonal expansion, particularly in CD8+ T cells. The antigen specificity of the clonally expanded peripheral T cells was not determined. At doses of 0.1 to 3.0 mg/kg, clonal expansion of both CD4+ and CD8+ blood T cells was observed from baseline to week 6.

Of note for this clone: Its cognate antigen has yet to be identified. No base-level quality is on record; no much larger clone is a single base apart.

Genomic DNA was isolated from the sorted cells so that the TCRbeta CDR3 region could be sequenced. TCRbeta CDR3 regions were sequenced using the immunoSEQ Assay. This is the immuneACCESS table as TCRdb keeps it, with only in-frame sequences that have V and J called. A part of the clones is gone; compared with another copy, unresolved V genes explain less than half, and the rest is unexplained. The sample data list nearly 95,000 clones, and 94% of these were observed just once. Of the sample, 2% to 3% falls within the top ten clones. Sequences SGHAT (CDR1) and FQNNGV (CDR2) are obtained from the germline V gene. The junction carries 14 bases between V and J, which are trimmed by 1 base and 5 bases respectively. From cysteine to phenylalanine, the CDR3 is 15 amino acids long. This entry keeps only the CDR3 DNA: 45 bases, framed from base 1. Patients with autoimmune disease history or receiving systemic immunosuppression were excluded from the trial. Peripheral blood for TCR sequencing was drawn from every dose cohort at baseline, at cycle 4 day 1 and at cycle 7 day 1. Samples came from an open-label, multicenter, first-in-human phase I dose-escalation trial of ivuxolimab. Adults with locally advanced or metastatic melanoma, renal cell, hepatocellular, or head and neck squamous cell carcinoma were enrolled in the trial. Before TCR sequencing, CD4+ T cells and CD8+ T cells from peripheral blood were sorted into separate populations.

The chain couples TRBV11-2 to TRBJ1-2; TRBD1 is possibly the D segment (5 matching bases). The sequence was collected from an adult with an advanced solid tumor such as melanoma, head and neck, liver or kidney cancer. Sequencing used CD4+ or CD8+ T cells sorted from blood, obtained in a trial of the OX40 agonist ivuxolimab. The DNA is TGTGCCAGCAGCTTAGGGCAGGGATCGTCTTATGGCTACACCTTC. It translates to CASSLGQGSSYGYTF.